This TCR beta chain was captured in a study of T cells in localized non-small cell lung cancer. Regarding the study as a whole: Longer survival (overall) was linked to higher T cell density in blood. Within adjacent lung there appeared a median approximately 60 of the top 100 tumor clones. Heterogeneity stays possible, as sequencing covered only one tumor region. Uninvolved adjacent lung had higher T cell clonality than tumor and all other tissues.

Data came from immunoSEQ multiplex PCR; TCRdb stores just in-frame clones and leaves some out. The sample holds about 59,000 clones, around 90% seen once. V shed 3 bases and J shed 0 bases, with 9 bases lying between them. Germline V gene lookup returns CDR1 WNHNN and CDR2 SYGVQD (reference sequence). The CDR3 is made up of 15 amino acids. Points on this clone: Antigen: not known.

The sequence was obtained from a man aged 40-75 years with stage I squamous cell lung carcinoma. The V call is TRBV10-1, the J call TRBJ2-1; D might be TRBD1 or TRBD2, each matching 5 bases. Sample: peripheral blood, taken before any cancer treatment. In DNA, the CDR3 is TGCGCCAGCAGTGATGAGGGGAGCTCCTACAATGAGCAGTTCTTC. Amino acids: CASSDEGSSYNEQFF.